A single sample gave rise to the 25 T cell receptor beta chains below, sequenced in a study of shared clonotypes between healthy human individuals (dated by TCRdb to about 2020). The method was the immunoSEQ multiplex PCR assay. Drawn from immuneACCESS, this table holds only the in-frame rearrangements with V and J called that TCRdb kept. Clones are partly lost; checked studies trace under half to an unresolved V gene and leave the rest unexplained. Counted in this sample were about 820,000 clones; around 92% of them appeared once. The ten largest clones capture less than 25% of the sample. CD8 naive samples were CD45RO-negative cells positively selected for CCR7, giving a CD45RA+CCR7+ population that excluded TemRA cells. The sequenced sample was naive CD8+ T cells sorted from blood. This specimen's cell subset or site label, interpreted: CD45RA+CCR7+. The receptors come from a man aged 30 to 39 in good health.

The chain uses TRBV7-8 and TRBJ2-1, with TRBD1 as a possible D gene (5 bases). Trimming took off 4 bases at V and 7 bases at J, with 8 bases between the two ends. Per the germline V gene, CDR1 is SGHVS and CDR2 is FQNEAQ. The CDR3 length is 12 residues. CDR3 in amino acids: CASSSDRNEQFF. The CDR3 nucleotides are TGTGCCAGCAGCTCAGACAGAAATGAGCAGTTCTTC.

The V call is TRBV5-1, the J call TRBJ2-1; the D is unclear. The V gene lost 0 bases and the J gene lost 1 base, with 5 bases spanning the gap. The CDR3 length is 14 residues. Looked up from germline, CDR1 is SGHRS and CDR2 is YFSETQ. The CDR3 sequence is CASSLEHSYNEQFF. CDR3 bases: TGCGCCAGCAGCTTGGAACATTCCTACAATGAGCAGTTCTTC.

The V call is TRBV7-9, the J call TRBJ1-3; possibly TRBD1 for D (6 bases). The CDR3 covers 15 residues. In germline, CDR1 is SEHNR, CDR2 FQNEAQ (reference sequence). Trimming left V 4 bases short and J 3 bases short, with 13 bases between. The chain's CDR3 is CASSSVGGYGNTIYF. The CDR3 DNA reads as TGTGCCAGCAGCTCCGTGGGGGGCTATGGAAACACCATATATTTT.

V and J are TRBV15 and TRBJ1-5; no clear D. V was clipped by 8 bases and J by 2 bases, with 13 bases between them. There are 14 residues in the CDR3. Germline V CDR1 and CDR2: LNHNV, YYDKDF (reference sequence). This chain's CDR3 is CATGLGIGNQPQHF. CDR3 nucleotide sequence: TGTGCCACCGGCTTGGGGATTGGCAATCAGCCCCAGCATTTT.

The chain joins TRBV20-1 to TRBJ2-1; D call uncertain. CDR1 is DFQATT and CDR2 is SNEGSKA in the germline V gene (reference sequence). The CDR3 is 8 residues long. The V end lost 4 bases, the J end lost 10 bases, and 2 bases lay between the germline ends. For the CDR3, the DNA is TGCAGTGCTACCGAGCAGTTCTTC. It encodes CSATEQFF.

The chain carries TRBV9 and TRBJ1-1; possible D gene TRBD1, 6 bases. Trimming took off 3 bases at V and 6 bases at J, with 9 bases between the two ends. The V gene's germline CDR1 is SGDLS and CDR2 YYNGEE. This CDR3 is built from 12 residues. CDR3 nucleotides: TGTGCCAGCAGCGAGGGGGATGCTGAAGCTTTCTTT. Translation gives CASSEGDAEAFF.

The V call is TRBV27, the J call TRBJ1-5, with D possibly TRBD1 on 6 matching bases. Deletions cut 2 bases from V and 5 bases from J, with 22 bases between. The CDR3 is made up of 18 amino acids. From germline, CDR1 is MNHEY and CDR2 SMNVEV (reference sequence). CDR3 DNA sequence: TGTGCCAGCAGTTTAACGTTGGCAAGGGGGGCAAGCGATCAGCCCCAGCATTTT. Translating gives CASSLTLARGASDQPQHF.

V gene TRBV29-1 combines with J gene TRBJ2-5; TRBD1 is a possible D gene (6 bases). The CDR3 sequence is 14 residues long. Germline V gene lookup returns CDR1 SQVTM and CDR2 ANQGSEA. Trimming took 6 bases from V and 5 from J, leaving 19 bases between them. CDR3 residues: CSVYPLFQGETQYF. The CDR3, as DNA: TGCAGCGTGTATCCCCTCTTCCAGGGGGAGACCCAGTACTTC.

This sequence joins TRBV29-1 and TRBJ2-5; 7 positions agree with TRBD2. The V segment lost 0 bases and the J segment 6 bases; nucleotides outside the gene matches: 7. CDR3 length: 14 amino acids. Per the germline V gene, CDR1 is SQVTM and CDR2 is ANQGSEA. The CDR3 here is CSVEEVGRGKTQYF. The CDR3 DNA reads TGCAGCGTTGAAGAAGTAGGGAGGGGAAAGACCCAGTACTTC.

This clone was observed a few times. Germline is not matched at one junction end, which may reflect a read error. The V gene is TRBV28, the J gene TRBJ2-7; no reliable D call. CDR1 is MDHEN, CDR2 SYDVKM, per germline. The CDR3 covers 13 residues. The CDR3 DNA reads as TGTGCCAGCTCTAACGGCCACATCCAACAACGGATCTTC. Its protein is CASSNGHIQQRIF.

The rearrangement links TRBV4-3 to TRBJ1-4; the D gene is possibly TRBD1 (5 bases). CDR1 and CDR2 (germline): LGHNA, YSLEER. CDR3 length: 15 residues. V shed 4 bases and J shed 0 bases, with 9 bases lying between them. Written as DNA, the CDR3 is TGCGCCAGCAGCCGTTACAGGACAACTAATGAAAAACTGTTTTTT. It specifies CASSRYRTTNEKLFF.

The chain combines TRBV14 with TRBJ2-7; D is unclear. The V end lost 3 bases, the J end lost 2 bases, and 11 bases lay between the germline ends. In germline, CDR1 is SGHDN, CDR2 FVKESK. The CDR3 consists of 14 residues. This chain's CDR3 is CASSHDLRAYEQYF. CDR3 sequence (DNA): TGTGCCAGCAGCCACGATCTCCGCGCCTACGAGCAGTACTTC.

The chain employs TRBV15 and TRBJ2-5, with 11 bases that match TRBD1. The germline V gene has CDR1 LNHNV and CDR2 YYDKDF (reference sequence). After removal of 8 bases from V and 5 bases from J, the junction contained 13 bases not matched to a gene. This CDR3 region has 16 residues. The CDR3 reads CATEDRGLFEVETQYF. The CDR3 nucleotides are TGTGCCACCGAGGACAGGGGGCTATTTGAAGTGGAGACCCAGTACTTC. The variable domain in full, completed from reference TRBV15 and TRBJ2-5, reads DAMVIQNPRYQVTQFGKPVTLSCSQTLNHNVMYWYQQKSSQAPKLLFHYYDKDFNNEADTPDNFQSRRPNTSFCFLDIRSPGLGDTAMYLCATEDRGLFEVETQYFGPGTRLLVL.

The chain recombines TRBV19 with TRBJ2-1; D may be TRBD1 or TRBD2 (5 bases each). Deletions cut 2 bases from V and 3 bases from J, with 11 bases between. Germline values: CDR1 LNHDA, CDR2 SQIVND (reference sequence). This CDR3 is built from 15 residues. The CDR3 spells CASSIWGWGYNEQFF. CDR3 nucleotides: TGTGCCAGTAGTATATGGGGGTGGGGCTACAATGAGCAGTTCTTC.

The chain joins TRBV4-3 to TRBJ2-5; 8 nucleotides align to TRBD1. Germline V gene data show CDR1 as LGHNA and CDR2 as YSLEER. Germline trimming cut 6 bases from V and 5 bases from J; bases unmatched to any gene: 11. The CDR3 is made up of 15 amino acids. The CDR3, as DNA: TGCGCCAGCAGTCCAGGGACAGGCCTGGGGGAGACCCAGTACTTC. Amino acids: CASSPGTGLGETQYF.

The chain carries TRBV4-3 and TRBJ2-2, with D possibly being TRBD1 or TRBD2 (5 bases each). This CDR3 is 18 amino acids long. Trimming cost V 0 bases and J 6 bases, with 20 bases left between them. CDR1 and CDR2 from the germline V gene are LGHNA and YSLEER. As DNA, the CDR3 is TGCGCCAGCAGCCAAGAAAGAGGGGAAACGGGATTGGCCGGGGAGCTGTTTTTT. As protein: CASSQERGETGLAGELFF.

The chain is built from TRBV27 and TRBJ2-1; 11 bases match TRBD2. The CDR3 length is 15 residues. Trimming at V came to 3 bases and at J to 9 bases, leaving 7 bases not matched to a gene. The V gene's germline CDR1 is MNHEY and CDR2 SMNVEV (reference sequence). The CDR3 region has the DNA TGTGCCAGCAGTTTTAGACTAGCGGGGAAGGGTGAGCAGTTCTTC. Translation gives CASSFRLAGKGEQFF.

The V and J genes are TRBV6-6 and TRBJ2-7, with TRBD1 identical over 9 bases. V lost 2 bases to trimming and J lost 7 bases; unmatched junction nucleotides: 9. Germline V gene lookup returns CDR1 MNHNY and CDR2 SVGAGI (reference sequence). The CDR3 length is 15 residues. The DNA for the CDR3 is TGTGCCAGCAGTTACCTGGGACAGGGTAATTGGGAGCAGTACTTC. Amino acids: CASSYLGQGNWEQYF.

As for this clone: Distinct nucleotide sequences in the sample also encode this CDR3. V usage is TRBV7-9 and J usage is TRBJ2-7; D is possibly TRBD2 (5 bases). CDR1 and CDR2 (germline): SEHNR, FQNEAQ (reference sequence). CDR3 length: 15 amino acids. Between the trimmed V and J ends, which lost 5 bases and 3 bases, there was a span of 17 bases. CDR3 in amino acids: CASSPPLSGSYEQYF. The CDR3 DNA sequence: TGTGCCAGCAGCCCCCCTTTAAGTGGGAGCTACGAGCAGTACTTC.

This chain connects TRBV5-1 to TRBJ2-1, with 10 bases that match TRBD1. From germline, CDR1 is SGHRS and CDR2 YFSETQ. Trimming at V came to 4 bases and at J to 3 bases, leaving 4 bases not matched to a gene. The CDR3 length is 15 residues. CDR3: CASSDGTGVYNEQFF. The CDR3, as DNA: TGCGCCAGCAGCGACGGGACAGGGGTCTACAATGAGCAGTTCTTC.

V is TRBV5-5 and J is TRBJ2-1; 9 bases are a match to TRBD2. Germline V lookup: CDR1 SGHKS, CDR2 YYEKEE (reference sequence). The V and J ends lost 7 bases and 3 bases, in that order; junction bases with no gene match: 17. The CDR3 runs 18 residues. CDR3 sequence: CASQLFLRTSDIYNEQFF. The CDR3 DNA is TGTGCCAGCCAGCTTTTCCTCAGGACTAGCGATATCTACAATGAGCAGTTCTTC.

The chain is built from TRBV7-6 and TRBJ2-1; 7 bases map to TRBD1. CDR1 and CDR2 (germline): SGHVS, FNYEAQ. CDR3 length: 18 amino acids. Losses at the gene ends were 2 bases for V and 2 bases for J; bases not matched to a gene: 12. This chain's CDR3 is CASSLNSRDRITYNEQFF. The CDR3 region has the DNA TGTGCCAGCAGCTTAAATAGCCGGGACAGAATCACCTACAATGAGCAGTTCTTC.

The rearrangement joins TRBV5-6 to TRBJ2-7, with D perhaps TRBD2 (6 bases). The ends were cut back, 4 bases at V and 4 bases at J, with 18 bases in the middle. This CDR3 has 15 amino acids. Germline V gene sequence: CDR1 SGHDT, CDR2 YYEEEE. The CDR3 region has the DNA TGTGCCAGCAGCCCGGGGATGGGTAGCGGTTACGAGCAGTACTTC. Translation: CASSPGMGSGYEQYF.

This chain links TRBV6-1 with TRBJ2-1; 13 nucleotides agree with TRBD2. Germline CDR1 reads MNHNS; CDR2 reads SASEGT. V gave up 3 bases and J gave up 9 bases; unmatched junction bases: 5. This CDR3 comprises 15 residues. CDR3 protein: CASSDGLAGAIEQFF. The CDR3 DNA sequence: TGTGCCAGCAGTGACGGACTAGCGGGAGCTATTGAGCAGTTCTTC.

The rearrangement uses TRBV9 and TRBJ2-2; 13 nucleotides line up with TRBD2. Germline lookup yields CDR1 SGDLS and CDR2 YYNGEE. The CDR3 covers 16 residues. V was clipped by 4 bases and J by 6 bases; unmatched bases: 6. The DNA of the CDR3 is TGTGCCAGCAGCTCTCGGACTAGCGGGAGATCCGGGGAGCTGTTTTTT. This encodes CASSSRTSGRSGELFF.